The clone carrying this TCR beta chain was seen repeatedly, ten times or more. What it recognizes is unknown. The sample belongs to a study of beta chain features in type 1 diabetes. Expressed TCRB transcripts were sequenced after all isolated RNA was converted to cDNA. Clones were sequenced by immunoSEQ multiplex PCR, and TCRdb holds only the in-frame ones, with some missing. The data hold about 390,000 clones, with 8.5% to 10% observed a single time. Study-level results: Patients with type 1 diabetes showed fewer VDJ junction insertions and more deletions. Using cDNA template may skew counts toward highly expressing activated cells. HLA effects on TCRB rearrangement stayed unresolved here. There was a moderate but significant shortening of TCRB CDR3s in all four CD4+ subsets of Type 1 diabetes patients.

The receptor was isolated from a man in his thirties or forties with type 1 diabetes. Source material: central memory CD4+ T cells from blood.

The CDR3 coding sequence is TGTGCCAGCAGTGTGTCATACAATGAGCAGTTCTTC. It is translated as CASSVSYNEQFF. The chain is built from TRBV2 and TRBJ2-1; no clear D. This CDR3 has 12 residues. Between the trimmed V and J ends, which lost 4 bases and 4 bases, there was a span of 5 bases. CDR1 and CDR2 from the germline V gene are SNHLY and FYNNEI.